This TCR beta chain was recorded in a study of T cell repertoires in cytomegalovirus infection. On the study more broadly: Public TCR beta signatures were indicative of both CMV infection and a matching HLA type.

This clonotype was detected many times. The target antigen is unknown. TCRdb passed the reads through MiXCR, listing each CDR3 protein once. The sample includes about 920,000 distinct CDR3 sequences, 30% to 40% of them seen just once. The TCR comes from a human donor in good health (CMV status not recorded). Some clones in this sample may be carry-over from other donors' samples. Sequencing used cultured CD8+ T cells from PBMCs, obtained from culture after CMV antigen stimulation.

The CDR3 spells CASSLRREMSTEQFF. CDR3 coding DNA: TGTGCCAGCAGCCTTCGCAGGGAAATGTCGACTGAGCAGTTCTTC. The chain joins TRBV7-9 to TRBJ2-1, with D tentatively TRBD1 (5 bases). Germline V gene lookup returns CDR1 SEHNR and CDR2 FQNEAQ (reference sequence). Between the trimmed V and J ends, which lost 5 bases and 9 bases, there was a span of 20 bases. The CDR3 is 15 residues long.